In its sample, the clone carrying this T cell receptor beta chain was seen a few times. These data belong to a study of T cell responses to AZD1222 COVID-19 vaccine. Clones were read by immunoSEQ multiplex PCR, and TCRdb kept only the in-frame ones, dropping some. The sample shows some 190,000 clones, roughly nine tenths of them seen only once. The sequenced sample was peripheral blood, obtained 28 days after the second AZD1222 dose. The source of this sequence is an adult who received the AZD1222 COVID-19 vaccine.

The chain's CDR3 is CASSTNQGGPYEQYF. The CDR3 nucleotides are TGTGCCAGCAGTACCAATCAGGGAGGCCCCTACGAGCAGTACTTC. The V and J genes are TRBV6-5 and TRBJ2-7, with D possibly being TRBD2 (6 bases). With 5 bases removed from V and 2 bases from J, the gap between germline ends came to 16 bases. The germline V gene encodes CDR1 MNHEY and CDR2 SVGAGI. The CDR3 loop spans 15 amino acids.